This T cell receptor (beta chain) was identified during a study of T-cell reconstitution after alpha-beta-depleted transplantation in children. V gave up 6 bases and J gave up 9 bases; unmatched junction bases: 17. The CDR3 spans 15 residues. Germline-derived CDR1 and CDR2 are DFQATT and SNEGSKA (reference sequence). Preparation of the TCRbeta library used unique molecular identifiers. TCRdb re-analysed the PCR reads in MiXCR, keeping a single row per CDR3 protein. The table lists hundreds of thousands of distinct CDR3 sequences, 7% to 9% of them singletons. This clonotype has only a few counts. The TCR comes from a male patient aged 2 to 9 who had a stem cell transplant for acute myeloid leukemia, so the T cells may come from the graft donor. The rearrangement links TRBV20-1 to TRBJ1-5; TRBD1 aligns across 7 bases. The input for sequencing was PBMCs, mostly from graft donor cells, taken 360 days after TCRalphabeta/CD19-depleted stem cell transplant. DNA of the CDR3: TGCAGTGCGGGAGGAGCCCGGGACAGCTTATGGCCCCAGCATTTT. As protein: CSAGGARDSLWPQHF.